What follows describes a single TCR beta chain. Antigen unknown. The data were produced by immunoSEQ multiplex PCR, yet TCRdb's version contains in-frame clones alone and is incomplete. The table has 15,000 to 20,000 clones, about 80% seen once. The sample is drawn from a study of OX40 agonist ivuxolimab in advanced cancers. The overall study: Among those enrolled, mean age was approximately 62 years (range about 23 to 79) and 82.7% were male. Partial responses were observed in three patients, of whom one had hepatocellular carcinoma and two had cutaneous melanoma.

Findings and caveats of the study: Still undetermined is the antigen specificity of the expanded peripheral T cells. Clonal expansion was seen in CD4+ and CD8+ blood T cells by week 6 at 0.1 to 3.0 mg/kg.

Germline V CDR1 and CDR2: MDHEN, SYDVKM. The V gene end was trimmed by 2 bases and the J gene end by 6 bases; junction bases not matched to a gene: 9. The CDR3 has 15 amino acids. The clonotype comes from an adult with an advanced solid tumor such as melanoma, head and neck, liver or kidney cancer. The V and J genes are TRBV28 and TRBJ2-7, with TRBD1 matching over 8 bases. The source was CD4+ or CD8+ T cells sorted from blood, collected in a trial of the OX40 agonist ivuxolimab. The CDR3 sequence: CASSLPLDREAEQYF. DNA of the CDR3: TGTGCCAGCAGTTTACCCCTGGACAGGGAGGCCGAGCAGTACTTC. Full variable domain (remainder filled in from reference TRBV28 and TRBJ2-7): DVKVTQSSRYLVKRTGEKVFLECVQDMDHENMFWYRQDPGLGLRLIYFSYDVKMKEKGDIPEGYSVSREKKERFSLILESASTNQTSMYLCASSLPLDREAEQYFGPGTRLTVT.